This T cell receptor (beta chain) was sequenced during a study of blood T cell repertoires in COVID-19. Sequencing used immunoSEQ multiplex PCR; TCRdb keeps in-frame clones, though not all of them. Of 380,000 or so clones in the sample, about 80% were seen once. This clone came up once. The length of the CDR3 is 17 residues. The chain combines TRBV21-1 with TRBJ1-4; the D call of TRBD1 is as the table states it, not checked on the DNA. TRBV21-1 has pseudogene status. This sequence originates from a human donor with acute or convalescent COVID-19. The donor label of this sample is uncertain. Sequences were obtained from peripheral blood. Here the CDR3 DNA reads TGTGCCAGCAGCAAAGCGCGGAGGACAGGGGTTACTGAAAAACTGTTTTTT. Translated, it gives CASSKARRTGVTEKLFF.